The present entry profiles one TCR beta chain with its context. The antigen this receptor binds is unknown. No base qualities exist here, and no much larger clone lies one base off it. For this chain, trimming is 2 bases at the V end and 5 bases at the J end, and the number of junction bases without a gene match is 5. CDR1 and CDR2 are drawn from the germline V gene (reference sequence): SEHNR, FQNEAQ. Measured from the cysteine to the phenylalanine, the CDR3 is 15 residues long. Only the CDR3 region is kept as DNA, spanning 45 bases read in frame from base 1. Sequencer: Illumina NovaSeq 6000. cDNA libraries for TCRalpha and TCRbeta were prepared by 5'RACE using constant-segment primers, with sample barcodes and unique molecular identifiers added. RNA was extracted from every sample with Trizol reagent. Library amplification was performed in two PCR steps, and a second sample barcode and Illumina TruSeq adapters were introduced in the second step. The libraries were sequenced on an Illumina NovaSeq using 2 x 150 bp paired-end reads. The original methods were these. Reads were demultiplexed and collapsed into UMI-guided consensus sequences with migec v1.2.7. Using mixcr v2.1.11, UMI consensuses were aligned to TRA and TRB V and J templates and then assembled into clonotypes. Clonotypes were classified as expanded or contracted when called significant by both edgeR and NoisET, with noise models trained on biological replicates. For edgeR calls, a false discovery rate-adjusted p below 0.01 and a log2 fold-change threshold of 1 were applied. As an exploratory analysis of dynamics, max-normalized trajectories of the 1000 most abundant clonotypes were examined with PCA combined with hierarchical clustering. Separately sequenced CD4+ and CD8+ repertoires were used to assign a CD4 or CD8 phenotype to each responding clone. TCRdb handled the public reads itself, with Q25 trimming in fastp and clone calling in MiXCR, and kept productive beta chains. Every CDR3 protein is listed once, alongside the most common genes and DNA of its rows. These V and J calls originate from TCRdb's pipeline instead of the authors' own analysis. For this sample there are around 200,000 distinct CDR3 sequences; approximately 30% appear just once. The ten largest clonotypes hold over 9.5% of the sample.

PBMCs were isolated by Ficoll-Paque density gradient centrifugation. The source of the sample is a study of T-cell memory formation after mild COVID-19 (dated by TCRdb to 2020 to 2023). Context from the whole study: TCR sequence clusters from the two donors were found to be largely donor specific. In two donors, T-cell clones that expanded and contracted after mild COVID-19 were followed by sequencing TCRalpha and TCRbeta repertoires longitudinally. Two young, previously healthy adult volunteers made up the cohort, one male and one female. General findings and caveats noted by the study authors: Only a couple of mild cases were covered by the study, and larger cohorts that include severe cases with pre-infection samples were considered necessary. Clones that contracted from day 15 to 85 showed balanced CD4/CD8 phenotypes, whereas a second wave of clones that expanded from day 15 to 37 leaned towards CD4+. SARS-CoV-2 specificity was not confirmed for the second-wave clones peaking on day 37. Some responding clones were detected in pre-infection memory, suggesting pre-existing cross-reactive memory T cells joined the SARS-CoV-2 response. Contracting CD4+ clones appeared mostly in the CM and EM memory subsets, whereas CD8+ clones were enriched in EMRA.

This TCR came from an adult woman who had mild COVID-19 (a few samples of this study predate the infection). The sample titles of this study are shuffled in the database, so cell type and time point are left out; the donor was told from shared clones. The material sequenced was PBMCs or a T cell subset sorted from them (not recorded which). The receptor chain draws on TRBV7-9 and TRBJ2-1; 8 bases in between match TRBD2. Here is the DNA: TGTGCCAGCAGCTTAAGTAGCGGGACCCACAATGAGCAGTTCTTC. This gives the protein CASSLSSGTHNEQFF.